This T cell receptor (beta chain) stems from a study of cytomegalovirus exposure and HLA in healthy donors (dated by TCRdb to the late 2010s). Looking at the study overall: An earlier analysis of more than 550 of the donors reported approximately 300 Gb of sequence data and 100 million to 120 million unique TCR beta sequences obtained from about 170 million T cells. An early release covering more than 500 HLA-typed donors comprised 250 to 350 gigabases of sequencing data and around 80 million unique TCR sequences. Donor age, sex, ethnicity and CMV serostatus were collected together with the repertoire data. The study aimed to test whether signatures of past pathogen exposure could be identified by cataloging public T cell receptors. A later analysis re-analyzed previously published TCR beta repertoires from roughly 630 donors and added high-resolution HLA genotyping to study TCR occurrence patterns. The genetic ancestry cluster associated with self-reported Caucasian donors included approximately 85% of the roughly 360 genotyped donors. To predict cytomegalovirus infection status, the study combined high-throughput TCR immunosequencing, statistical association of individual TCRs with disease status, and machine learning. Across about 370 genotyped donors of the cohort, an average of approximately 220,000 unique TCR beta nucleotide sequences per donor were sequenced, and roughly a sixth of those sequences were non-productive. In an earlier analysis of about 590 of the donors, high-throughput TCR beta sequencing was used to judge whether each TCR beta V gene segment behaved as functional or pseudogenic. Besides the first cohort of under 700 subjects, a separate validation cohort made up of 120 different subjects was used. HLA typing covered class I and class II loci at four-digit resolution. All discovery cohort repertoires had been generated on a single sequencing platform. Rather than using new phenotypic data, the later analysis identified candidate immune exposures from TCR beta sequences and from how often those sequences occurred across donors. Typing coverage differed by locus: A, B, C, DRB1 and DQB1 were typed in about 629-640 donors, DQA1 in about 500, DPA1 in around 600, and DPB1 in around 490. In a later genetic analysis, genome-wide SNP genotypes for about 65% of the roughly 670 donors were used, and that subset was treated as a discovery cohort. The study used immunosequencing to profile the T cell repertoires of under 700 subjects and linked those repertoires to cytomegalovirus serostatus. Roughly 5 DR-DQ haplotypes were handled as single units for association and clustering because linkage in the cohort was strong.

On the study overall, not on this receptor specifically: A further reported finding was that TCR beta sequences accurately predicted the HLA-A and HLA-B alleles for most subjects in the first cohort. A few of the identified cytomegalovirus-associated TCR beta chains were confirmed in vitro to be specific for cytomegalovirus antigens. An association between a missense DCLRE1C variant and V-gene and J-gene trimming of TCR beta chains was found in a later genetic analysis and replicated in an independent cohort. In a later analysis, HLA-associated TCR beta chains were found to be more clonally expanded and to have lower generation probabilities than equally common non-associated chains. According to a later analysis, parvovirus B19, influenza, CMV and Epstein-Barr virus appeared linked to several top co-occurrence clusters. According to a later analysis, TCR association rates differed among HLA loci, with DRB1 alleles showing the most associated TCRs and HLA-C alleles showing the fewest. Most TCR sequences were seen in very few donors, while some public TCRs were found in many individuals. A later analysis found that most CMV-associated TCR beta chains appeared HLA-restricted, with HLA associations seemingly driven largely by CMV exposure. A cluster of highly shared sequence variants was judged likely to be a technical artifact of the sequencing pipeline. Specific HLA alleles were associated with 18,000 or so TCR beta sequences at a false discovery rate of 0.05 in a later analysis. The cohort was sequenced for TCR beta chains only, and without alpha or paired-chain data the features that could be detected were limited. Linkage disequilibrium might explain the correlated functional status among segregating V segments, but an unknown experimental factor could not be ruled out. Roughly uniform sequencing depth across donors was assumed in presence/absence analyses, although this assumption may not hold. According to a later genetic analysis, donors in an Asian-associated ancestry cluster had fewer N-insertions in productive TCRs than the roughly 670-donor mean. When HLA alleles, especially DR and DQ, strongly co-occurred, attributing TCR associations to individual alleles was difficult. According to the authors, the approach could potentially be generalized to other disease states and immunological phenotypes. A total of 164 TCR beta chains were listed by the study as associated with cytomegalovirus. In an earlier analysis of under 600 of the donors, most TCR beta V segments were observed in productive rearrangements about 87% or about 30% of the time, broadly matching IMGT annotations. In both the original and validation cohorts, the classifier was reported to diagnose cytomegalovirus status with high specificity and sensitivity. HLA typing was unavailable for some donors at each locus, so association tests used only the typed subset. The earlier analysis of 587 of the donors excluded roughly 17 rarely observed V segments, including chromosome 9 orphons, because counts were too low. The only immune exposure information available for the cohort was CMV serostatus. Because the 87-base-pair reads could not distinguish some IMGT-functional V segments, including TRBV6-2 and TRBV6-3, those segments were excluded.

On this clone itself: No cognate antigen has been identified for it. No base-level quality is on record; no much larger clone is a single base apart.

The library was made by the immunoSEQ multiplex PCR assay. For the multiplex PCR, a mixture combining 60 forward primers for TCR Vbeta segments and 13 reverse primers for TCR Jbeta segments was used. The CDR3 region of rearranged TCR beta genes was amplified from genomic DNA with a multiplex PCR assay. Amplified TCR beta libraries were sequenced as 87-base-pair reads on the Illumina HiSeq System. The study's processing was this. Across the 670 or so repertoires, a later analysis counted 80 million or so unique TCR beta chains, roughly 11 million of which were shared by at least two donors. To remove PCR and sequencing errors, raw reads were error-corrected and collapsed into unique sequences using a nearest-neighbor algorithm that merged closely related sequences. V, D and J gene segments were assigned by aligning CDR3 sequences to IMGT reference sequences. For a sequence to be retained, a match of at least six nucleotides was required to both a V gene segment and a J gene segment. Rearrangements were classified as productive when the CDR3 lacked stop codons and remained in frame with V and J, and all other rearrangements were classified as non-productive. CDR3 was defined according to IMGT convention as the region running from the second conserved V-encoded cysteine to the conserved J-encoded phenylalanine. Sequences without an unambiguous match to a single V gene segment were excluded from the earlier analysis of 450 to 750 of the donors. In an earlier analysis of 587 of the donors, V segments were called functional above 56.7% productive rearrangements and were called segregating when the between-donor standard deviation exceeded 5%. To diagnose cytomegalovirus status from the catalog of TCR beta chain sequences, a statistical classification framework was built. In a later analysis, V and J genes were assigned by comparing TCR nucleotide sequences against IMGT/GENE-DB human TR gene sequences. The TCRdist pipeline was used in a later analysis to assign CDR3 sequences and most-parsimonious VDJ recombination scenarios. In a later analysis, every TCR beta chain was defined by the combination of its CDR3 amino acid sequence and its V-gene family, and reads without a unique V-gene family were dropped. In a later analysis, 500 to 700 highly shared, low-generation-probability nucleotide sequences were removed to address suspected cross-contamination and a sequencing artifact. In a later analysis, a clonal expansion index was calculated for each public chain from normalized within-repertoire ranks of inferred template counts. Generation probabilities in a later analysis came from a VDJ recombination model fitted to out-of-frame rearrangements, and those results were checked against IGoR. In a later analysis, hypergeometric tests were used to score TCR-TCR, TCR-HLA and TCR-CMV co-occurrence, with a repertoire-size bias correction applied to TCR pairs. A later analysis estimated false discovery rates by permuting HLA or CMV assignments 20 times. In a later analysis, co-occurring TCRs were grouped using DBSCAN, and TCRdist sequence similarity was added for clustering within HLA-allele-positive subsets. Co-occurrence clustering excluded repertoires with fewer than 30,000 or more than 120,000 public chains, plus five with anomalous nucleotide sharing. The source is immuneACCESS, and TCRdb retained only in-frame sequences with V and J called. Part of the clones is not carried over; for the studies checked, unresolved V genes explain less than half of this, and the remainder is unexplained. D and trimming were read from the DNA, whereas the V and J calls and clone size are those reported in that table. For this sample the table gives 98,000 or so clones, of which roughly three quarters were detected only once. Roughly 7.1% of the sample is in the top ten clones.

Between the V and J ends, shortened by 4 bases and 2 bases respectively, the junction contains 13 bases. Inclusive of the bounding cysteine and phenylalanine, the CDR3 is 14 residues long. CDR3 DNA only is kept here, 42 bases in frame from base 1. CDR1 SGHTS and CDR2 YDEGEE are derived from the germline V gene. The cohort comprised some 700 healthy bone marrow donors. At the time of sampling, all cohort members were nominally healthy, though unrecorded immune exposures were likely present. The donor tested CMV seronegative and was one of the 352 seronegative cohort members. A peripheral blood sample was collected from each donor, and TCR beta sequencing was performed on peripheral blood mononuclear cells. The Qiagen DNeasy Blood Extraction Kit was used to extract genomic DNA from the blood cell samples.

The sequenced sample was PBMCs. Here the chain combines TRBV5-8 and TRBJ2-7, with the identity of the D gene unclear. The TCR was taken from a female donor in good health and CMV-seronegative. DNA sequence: TGTGCCAGCAGCGGAGCGAGGAGTGCCTACGAGCAGTACTTC. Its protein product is CASSGARSAYEQYF.